This T cell receptor (beta chain) was found in a study of T-cell memory formation after mild COVID-19. The study, taken as a whole, reports: Clones shrinking between day 15 and 85 showed a balanced CD4/CD8 split, and those that grew later tilted toward CD4+. Second-wave clones that peaked on day 37 lacked confirmed SARS-CoV-2 specificity.

Unmatched junction bases numbered 12, after V lost 6 bases and J lost 2 bases. CDR1 is MNHEY, CDR2 SVGEGT, per germline. The CDR3 is 16 amino acids. Details on this clonotype: Its antigen is not identified.

Employing constant-segment primers, 5'RACE generated TCR alpha and TCR beta cDNA libraries bearing sample barcodes and UMIs. TCRdb itself ran the 5' RACE reads through MiXCR, one entry per CDR3 protein. The sample holds 95,000 to 120,000 distinct CDR3 sequences; roughly a sixth are singletons and the top ten take roughly 5.5%. The V and J genes are TRBV6-2 or TRBV6-3 and TRBJ2-5, with 7 bases fitting TRBD2. Input material: PBMCs or a T cell subset sorted from them (not recorded which). The clonotype comes from a man between 18 and 35 years old who had mild COVID-19 (a few samples of this study predate the infection). Cell type and time point are not known. The CDR3 DNA is TGTGCCAGCAGCACTTATGCGGGGGAGTCGCAAGAGACCCAGTACTTC. It translates to CASSTYAGESQETQYF.